This record concerns one T cell receptor (beta chain) sequence. Generated by immunoSEQ multiplex PCR, the TCRdb table keeps only in-frame clones and is missing some. The sample carries 210,000 or so clones, approximately 82% recorded once. This specimen belongs to a study of blood T cell repertoires in COVID-19. Germline V gene data show CDR1 as SEHNR and CDR2 as FQNEAQ (reference sequence). The CDR3 is made up of 13 amino acids. Trimming shortened V by 5 bases and J by 8 bases, and 15 bases separated the two germline ends. This receptor was obtained from a man in his fifties with active or convalescent COVID-19. Material: peripheral blood. The chain combines TRBV7-9 with TRBJ1-1; weak D call: TRBD1 (5 bases). The CDR3 sequence is CASSGSGGVEAFF. CDR3 DNA sequence: TGTGCCAGCAGCGGATCCGGGGGGGTAGAAGCTTTCTTT.